This T cell receptor beta chain was recovered during a study of molecular identifiers for immune sequencing clone quantification. Methods described previously were used for bulk TCR libraries, and listed TCR primers were applied. TCRdb re-derived calls from the PCR reads in MiXCR, one entry per CDR3 protein. This sample has just over 95,000 distinct CDR3 sequences, with roughly 24% found just once. This clonotype was detected only a few times. The CDR3 sequence is 15 residues long. V was clipped by 7 bases and J by 2 bases, with 14 bases between them. Germline CDR1 PRHDT, CDR2 FYEKMQ (reference sequence).

Specimen: naive CD8+ T cells from blood, with Jurkat cell RNA spiked in. The subset was: FACS-sorted CD8+CD4-CCR7+CD45RA+ naive T cells. The TCR originated in a human donor in good health. Some libraries in this study had Jurkat cell RNA spiked in. The V gene is TRBV13, the J gene TRBJ2-2; D is perhaps TRBD2 (5 bases). As DNA, the CDR3 is TGTGCCAGCAACCTGGGTCGGGGAAACACCGGGGAGCTGTTTTTT. Its translation is CASNLGRGNTGELFF.